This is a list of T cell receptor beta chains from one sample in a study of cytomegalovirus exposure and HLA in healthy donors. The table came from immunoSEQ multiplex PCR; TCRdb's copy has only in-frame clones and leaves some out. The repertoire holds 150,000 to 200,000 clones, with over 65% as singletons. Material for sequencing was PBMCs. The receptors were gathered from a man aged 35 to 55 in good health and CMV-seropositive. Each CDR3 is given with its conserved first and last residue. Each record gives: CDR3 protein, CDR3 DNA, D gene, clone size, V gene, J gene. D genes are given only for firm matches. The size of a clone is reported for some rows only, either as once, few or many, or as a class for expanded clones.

CASSRRKGLTTDTQYF	TGTGCCAGCAGCCGGCGGAAGGGGCTTACCACAGATACGCAGTATTTT	NA	NA	TRBV5-4	TRBJ2-3
CASSGYGGRTGGYGYTF	TGTGCCAGCAGTGGCTACGGTGGCAGGACAGGGGGATATGGCTACACCTTC	TRBD1	few	TRBV6-1	TRBJ1-2
CASSLLKRQFMNTEAFF	TGTGCCAGCAGCCTGCTGAAACGACAGTTCATGAACACTGAAGCTTTCTTT	NA	NA	TRBV13	TRBJ1-1
CASSRTGLLDYGYTF	TGCGCCAGCTCTAGAACGGGACTCCTCGACTATGGCTACACCTTC	NA	once	TRBV5-1	TRBJ1-2
CASRPTGETYNEQFF	TGTGCCAGCAGGCCGACGGGAGAGACCTACAATGAGCAGTTCTTC	NA	NA	TRBV27	TRBJ2-1
CASSPRTSGITEQFF	TGTGCCAGCAGTCCGAGGACTAGCGGGATTACTGAGCAGTTCTTC	TRBD2	NA	TRBV7-3	TRBJ2-1
CASSLPGLAASSYSEQFF	TGTGCCAGCAGCTTACCAGGACTAGCGGCGAGCTCCTACAGTGAGCAGTTCTTC	TRBD2	NA	TRBV7-9	TRBJ2-1
CASSLTGKSTEAFF	TGTGCCAGCAGCTTAACAGGGAAGTCCACTGAAGCTTTCTTT	NA	NA	TRBV11-2	TRBJ1-1
CASSSGLVGSDTQYF	TGTGCCAGCAGCTCGGGGTTGGTCGGTTCAGATACGCAGTATTTT	NA	NA	TRBV7-9	TRBJ2-3
CASSFRGSTGNTIYF	TGTGCCAGCAGTTTTAGGGGGTCGACTGGAAACACCATATATTTT	NA	NA	TRBV28	TRBJ1-3
CVSSSRGTGGTQETQYF	TGTGTCAGCAGCTCGCGGGGGACAGGGGGGACGCAAGAGACCCAGTACTTC	TRBD1	NA	TRBV7-8	TRBJ2-5
CASSYSLGTGDTEAFF	TGTGCCAGCAGTTACTCGCTTGGGACAGGGGACACTGAAGCTTTCTTT	TRBD1	NA	TRBV6-5	TRBJ1-1
CASSLGRLAGRYEQYF	TGCGCCAGCAGCTTGGGGCGGCTAGCGGGTCGCTACGAGCAGTACTTC	TRBD2	NA	TRBV5-1	TRBJ2-7
CASSNSGTGGNIQYF	TGTGCCAGCAGCAACTCCGGGACAGGGGGAAACATTCAGTACTTC	TRBD1	NA	TRBV9	TRBJ2-4
CASSLAGAGNTIYF	TGTGCCAGCAGCTTAGCAGGGGCTGGAAACACCATATATTTT	NA	NA	TRBV7-8	TRBJ1-3
CTSSQVDSEETQYF	TGCACCAGCAGCCAAGTGGACAGCGAGGAGACCCAGTACTTC	NA	few	TRBV1	TRBJ2-5
CASSQESPTSGPFYEQYF	TGTGCCAGCAGCCAAGAGTCCCCCACTAGCGGGCCCTTCTACGAGCAGTACTTC	TRBD2	NA	TRBV4-2	TRBJ2-7
CATSRDPGRVNTGELFF	TGTGCCACCAGCAGAGATCCCGGGAGGGTTAACACCGGGGAGCTGTTTTTT	TRBD2	NA	TRBV15	TRBJ2-2
CASSLLGQNTEAFF	TGTGCCAGCAGCCTCCTCGGACAGAACACTGAAGCTTTCTTT	NA	NA	TRBV28	TRBJ1-1
CASREDGITYEQYF	TGTGCCAGCAGGGAGGACGGAATCACCTACGAGCAGTACTTC	NA	NA	TRBV5-6	TRBJ2-7
CASSLRQGGYEQYF	TGTGCCAGCAGTCTAAGACAGGGGGGATACGAGCAGTACTTC	TRBD1	few	TRBV6-6	TRBJ2-7
CASSPDRSSDYTF	TGTGCCAGCAGTCCCGACAGGAGCTCAGACTACACCTTC	NA	NA	TRBV27	TRBJ1-2
CASLRDREGNEQFF	TGTGCCAGTCTAAGGGACAGGGAGGGAAATGAGCAGTTCTTC	TRBD1	NA	TRBV4-2	TRBJ2-1
CASSDYGRGDQETQYF	TGTGCCAGCAGTGACTATGGCAGGGGAGATCAAGAGACCCAGTACTTC	NA	NA	TRBV6-1	TRBJ2-5
CASSRDRVDTEAFF	TGTGCCAGCAGTAGGGACAGGGTGGACACTGAAGCTTTCTTT	TRBD1	NA	TRBV6-5	TRBJ1-1
CASSPSPLALETQYF	TGTGCCAGCAGCCCGTCCCCACTAGCTCTAGAGACCCAGTACTTC	NA	once	TRBV7-7	TRBJ2-5
CASSRAVTSSYNEQFF	TGTGCCAGCAGCAGAGCGGTTACTAGCTCCTACAATGAGCAGTTCTTC	NA	NA	TRBV5-6	TRBJ2-1
CASNGRLEKLFF	TGTGCCAGCAACGGTCGTCTTGAAAAACTGTTTTTT	NA	few	TRBV6-1	TRBJ1-4
CASSRGDKDQPQHF	TGTGCCAGCTCACGAGGGGACAAGGATCAGCCCCAGCATTTT	NA	NA	TRBV18	TRBJ1-5
CASSHKGQGSEQYF	TGCGCCAGCAGCCACAAAGGACAGGGGAGCGAGCAGTACTTC	TRBD1	NA	TRBV4-3	TRBJ2-7
CASSSGTGGLNSPLHF	TGTGCCAGCAGTTCCGGGACAGGGGGCTTGAATTCACCCCTCCACTTT	TRBD1	few	TRBV27	TRBJ1-6
CASSRLAGGPGSGANVLTF	TGTGCCAGCAGTAGACTAGCGGGAGGGCCCGGCTCTGGGGCCAACGTCCTGACTTTC	TRBD2	NA	TRBV2	TRBJ2-6
CAISARQGLSHEQYF	TGTGCCATCAGTGCCCGACAGGGGCTATCCCACGAGCAGTACTTC	TRBD1	NA	TRBV10-3	TRBJ2-7
CASSDWASGYHEQYF	TGTGCCAGCAGTGACTGGGCTAGCGGGTACCACGAGCAGTACTTC	TRBD2	few	TRBV25-1	TRBJ2-7
CASTGQGLNQPQHF	TGTGCCAGTACCGGACAGGGGCTCAATCAGCCCCAGCATTTT	TRBD1	NA	TRBV19	TRBJ1-5
CSADQSYGTGQETQYF	TGCAGCGCCGACCAATCATACGGGACAGGGCAAGAGACCCAGTACTTC	TRBD1	NA	TRBV29-1	TRBJ2-5
CASSPRGSSYEQYF	TGTGCCAGCAGCCCTAGAGGGAGTTCCTACGAGCAGTACTTC	NA	few	TRBV7-2	TRBJ2-7
CASSPPFSNEQFF	TGTGCCAGTAGCCCGCCGTTTAGCAATGAGCAGTTCTTC	NA	once	TRBV19	TRBJ2-1
CASRVDRGNQPQHF	TGTGCCAGTAGGGTGGACAGGGGAAATCAGCCCCAGCATTTT	TRBD1	NA	TRBV19	TRBJ1-5
CSARDSYEQYF	TGCAGTGCTAGAGACAGCTACGAGCAGTACTTC	NA	once	TRBV20-1	TRBJ2-7
CASSRGDRRNTEAFF	TGTGCCAGCAGTCGGGGGGACAGGCGGAACACTGAAGCTTTCTTT	TRBD1	NA	TRBV28	TRBJ1-1
CASSLLENSGSYEQYF	TGCGCCAGCAGCTTACTCGAAAATAGCGGGAGTTACGAGCAGTACTTC	TRBD2	NA	TRBV5-1	TRBJ2-7
CASSTSRTAYEQYF	TGTGCCAGCAGCACTAGCAGGACGGCCTACGAGCAGTACTTC	NA	NA	TRBV9	TRBJ2-7
CAISRDRAQETQYF	TGTGCCATCAGCCGGGACAGGGCCCAAGAGACCCAGTACTTC	TRBD1	NA	TRBV10-3	TRBJ2-5
CASSSFGQSRWNYNEQFF	TGTGCCAGCAGTTCTTTCGGACAGTCACGCTGGAACTACAATGAGCAGTTCTTC	NA	NA	TRBV27	TRBJ2-1
CASSPPGRGYEQYF	TGTGCCAGCTCACCCCCGGGCAGGGGGTACGAGCAGTACTTC	TRBD1	few	TRBV18	TRBJ2-7
CASSSGQGLWYEQYF	TGTGCCAGCAGTTCCGGACAGGGGCTTTGGTACGAGCAGTACTTC	TRBD1	NA	TRBV28	TRBJ2-7
CASSLGGQTYEQYF	TGTGCCAGCAGCTTAGGGGGACAGACCTACGAGCAGTACTTC	TRBD1	few	TRBV7-9	TRBJ2-7
CASSNRGTQYF	TGTGCCAGCAGCAACAGGGGAACGCAGTATTTT	TRBD1	NA	TRBV2	TRBJ2-3
CASSYTTGGTEAFF	TGTGCCAGCAGTTACACCACAGGGGGCACTGAAGCTTTCTTT	TRBD1	once	TRBV6-6	TRBJ1-1
CASSLGQGFHNEQFF	TGTGCCAGCAGTCTGGGACAGGGATTCCACAATGAGCAGTTCTTC	TRBD1	NA	TRBV27	TRBJ2-1
CATTDPTGGNEQFF	TGTGCCACCACGGATCCAACAGGGGGCAATGAGCAGTTCTTC	TRBD1	NA	TRBV19	TRBJ2-1
CASGQGYEKLFF	TGTGCCAGCGGGCAGGGATACGAAAAACTGTTTTTT	NA	NA	TRBV6-5	TRBJ1-4
CASMAGSTNEKLFF	TGTGCTAGCATGGCTGGCTCAACTAATGAAAAACTGTTTTTT	NA	NA	TRBV5-5	TRBJ1-4
CSVEDWAGGRGNTIYF	TGCAGCGTTGAAGATTGGGCAGGGGGAAGGGGAAACACCATATATTTT	TRBD1	NA	TRBV29-1	TRBJ1-3
CASSRSGAGGEKLFF	TGTGCCAGCAGCAGATCAGGGGCTGGGGGTGAAAAACTGTTTTTT	NA	NA	TRBV6-6	TRBJ1-4
CASSPGTAREQYF	TGTGCCAGCTCACCAGGGACAGCGAGGGAGCAGTACTTC	TRBD1	NA	TRBV18	TRBJ2-7
CASSFRTSGLSSYEQYF	TGCGCCAGCAGCTTTCGGACTAGCGGTCTTAGCTCCTACGAGCAGTACTTC	TRBD2	NA	TRBV5-1	TRBJ2-7
CASSLGAHPGTKEETQYF	TGTGCCAGCAGCTTAGGGGCCCACCCCGGGACAAAAGAAGAGACCCAGTACTTC	NA	NA	TRBV11-2	TRBJ2-5